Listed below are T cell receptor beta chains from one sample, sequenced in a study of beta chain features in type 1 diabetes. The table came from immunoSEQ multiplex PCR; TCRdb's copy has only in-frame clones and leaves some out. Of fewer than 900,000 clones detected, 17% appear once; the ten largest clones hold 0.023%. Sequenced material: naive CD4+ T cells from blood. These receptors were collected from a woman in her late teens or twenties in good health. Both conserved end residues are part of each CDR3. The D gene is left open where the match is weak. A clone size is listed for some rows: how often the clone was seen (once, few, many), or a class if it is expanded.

CDR3: CASSRGTSFTYEQYF; DNA: TGTGCCAGCAGCCGCGGGACTAGCTTTACCTACGAGCAGTACTTC; V: TRBV7-2; size: NA; D: TRBD2; J: TRBJ2-7
CDR3: CASSMKKGGRAPGELFF; DNA: TGTGCCAGCAGCATGAAGAAAGGCGGGAGGGCCCCCGGGGAGCTGTTTTTT; V: TRBV11-2; size: NA; D: TRBD2; J: TRBJ2-2
CDR3: CASSLTYRDGTEAFF; DNA: TGTGCCAGCAGCTTAACATACCGGGACGGCACTGAAGCTTTCTTT; V: TRBV7-2; size: few; D: NA; J: TRBJ1-1
CDR3: CASSPGTNSGNTIYF; DNA: TGTGCCAGCTCACCAGGGACAAACTCTGGAAACACCATATATTTT; V: TRBV18; size: NA; D: NA; J: TRBJ1-3
CDR3: CASSSRASSGSLYEQFF; DNA: TGTGCCAGCAGCTCGCGGGCCTCTAGCGGGAGCTTGTATGAGCAGTTCTTC; V: TRBV7-2; size: few; D: TRBD2; J: TRBJ2-1
CDR3: CASSLQGGENYGYTF; DNA: TGCGCCAGCAGCTTGCAGGGAGGAGAGAACTATGGCTACACCTTC; V: TRBV5-1; size: NA; D: NA; J: TRBJ1-2
CDR3: CATSPRAGGPTDTQYF; DNA: TGTGCCACCAGCCCGAGGGCGGGAGGGCCCACAGATACGCAGTATTTT; V: TRBV15; size: few; D: TRBD2; J: TRBJ2-3
CDR3: CASSLLGYGNTDTQYF; DNA: TGTGCCAGCAGCTTATTAGGTTATGGGAACACAGATACGCAGTATTTT; V: TRBV7-3; size: NA; D: NA; J: TRBJ2-3
CDR3: CASSRRQGYTF; DNA: TGTGCCAGCAGCCGCCGACAGGGCTACACCTTC; V: TRBV28; size: few; D: NA; J: TRBJ1-2
CDR3: CASSVSLVSGNTIYF; DNA: TGTGCCAGCAGCGTATCCCTGGTCTCTGGAAACACCATATATTTT; V: TRBV9; size: few; D: NA; J: TRBJ1-3
CDR3: CASSQAHEQYF; DNA: TGTGCCAGCAGCCAAGCTCACGAGCAGTACTTC; V: TRBV14; size: NA; D: NA; J: TRBJ2-7
CDR3: CASKVAGTYYNEQFF; DNA: TGTGCCAGCAAGGTAGCGGGAACATATTACAATGAGCAGTTCTTC; V: TRBV6-1; size: NA; D: TRBD2; J: TRBJ2-1
CDR3: CASAGRAWDEQFF; DNA: TGTGCCAGCGCCGGGAGGGCCTGGGATGAGCAGTTCTTC; V: TRBV7-3; size: NA; D: TRBD2; J: TRBJ2-1
CDR3: CASSLLVGMWGGEQFF; DNA: TGTGCCAGCAGCTTATTAGTGGGAATGTGGGGAGGTGAGCAGTTCTTC; V: TRBV7-2; size: NA; D: NA; J: TRBJ2-1
CDR3: CASRRDTLSNQPQHF; DNA: TGTGCCAGTAGAAGGGACACGCTTAGCAATCAGCCCCAGCATTTT; V: TRBV19; size: NA; D: NA; J: TRBJ1-5
CDR3: CASSDTNHRGNKAFF; DNA: TGTGCCAGCAGTGACACCAATCACAGGGGAAATAAAGCTTTCTTT; V: TRBV2; size: NA; D: TRBD1; J: TRBJ1-1
CDR3: CASKASGADTQYF; DNA: TGTGCCAGCAAAGCTTCTGGGGCAGATACGCAGTATTTT; V: TRBV6-6; size: NA; D: NA; J: TRBJ2-3